This T cell receptor beta chain was sequenced during a study of tumor and adjacent non-tumor tissue in lung cancer. The template was RNA from unsorted bulk tissue. Newly diagnosed lung cancer patients had thoracic surgery in China, August–November 2014, without prior chemotherapy. Of note for this clonotype: What it binds is not known. One junction end does not reproduce the germline sequence, and a read error may be involved.

Three rounds of nested PCR, following a modified ARM-PCR protocol, produced the TCRbeta library. TCRdb re-called the multiplex PCR reads with MiXCR, one entry per CDR3 protein. Of 85,000 to 100,000 distinct CDR3 sequences listed, roughly 66% are singletons. The CDR3 has 15 residues. Germline CDR1 SGHNT, CDR2 YENEEA. General study results and limits: Significantly higher TCR diversity was found in tumor than normal lung.

V is TRBV11-3 and J is TRBJ2-7, with D perhaps TRBD2 (6 bases). The sequence was collected from a man aged 55 to 70 with non-small cell lung cancer. The specimen was lung tumor tissue. The CDR3: CANRRASWISYEQYF. The CDR3 region has the DNA TGTGCCAATAGGAGGGCTAGCTGGATCTCCTACGAGCAGTATTTC.